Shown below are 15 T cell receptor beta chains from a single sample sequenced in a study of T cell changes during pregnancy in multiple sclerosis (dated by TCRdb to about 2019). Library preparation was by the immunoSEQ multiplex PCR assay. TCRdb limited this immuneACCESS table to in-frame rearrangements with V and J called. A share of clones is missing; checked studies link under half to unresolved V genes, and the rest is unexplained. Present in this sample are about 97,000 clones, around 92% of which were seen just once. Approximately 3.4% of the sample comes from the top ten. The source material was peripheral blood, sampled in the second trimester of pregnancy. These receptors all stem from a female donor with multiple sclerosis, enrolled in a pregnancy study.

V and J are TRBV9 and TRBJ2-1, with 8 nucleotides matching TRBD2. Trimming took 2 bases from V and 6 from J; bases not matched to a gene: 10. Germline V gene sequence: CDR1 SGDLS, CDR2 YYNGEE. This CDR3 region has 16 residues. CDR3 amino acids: CASSVGPGGPGNEQFF. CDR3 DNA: TGTGCCAGCAGCGTGGGGCCGGGAGGGCCCGGCAATGAGCAGTTCTTC.

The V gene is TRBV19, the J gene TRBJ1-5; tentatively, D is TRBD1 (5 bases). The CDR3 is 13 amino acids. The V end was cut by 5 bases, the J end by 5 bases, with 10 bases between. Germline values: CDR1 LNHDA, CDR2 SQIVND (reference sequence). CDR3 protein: CASSHTRDQPQHF. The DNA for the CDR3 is TGTGCCAGTAGTCACACCAGGGATCAGCCCCAGCATTTT.

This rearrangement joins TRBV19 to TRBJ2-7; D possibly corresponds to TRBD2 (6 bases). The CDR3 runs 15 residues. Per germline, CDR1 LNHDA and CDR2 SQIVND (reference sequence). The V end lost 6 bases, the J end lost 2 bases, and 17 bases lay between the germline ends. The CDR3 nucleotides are TGTGCCAGTAGACCTAGTACCCGGGGGACCTACGAGCAGTACTTC. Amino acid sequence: CASRPSTRGTYEQYF.

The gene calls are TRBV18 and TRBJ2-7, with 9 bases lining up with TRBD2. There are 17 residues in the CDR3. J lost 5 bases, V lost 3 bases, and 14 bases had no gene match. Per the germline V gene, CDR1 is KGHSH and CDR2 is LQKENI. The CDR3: CASSPRGSGSWGNEQYF. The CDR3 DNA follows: TGTGCCAGCTCACCCCGGGGTAGCGGGAGTTGGGGCAACGAGCAGTACTTC.

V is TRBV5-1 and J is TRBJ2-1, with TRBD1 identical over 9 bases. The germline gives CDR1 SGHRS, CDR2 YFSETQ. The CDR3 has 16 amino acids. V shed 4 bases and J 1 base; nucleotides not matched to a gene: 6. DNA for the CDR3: TGCGCCAGCAGCACCCAGACAGGGGGTTCCTACAATGAGCAGTTCTTC. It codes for CASSTQTGGSYNEQFF.

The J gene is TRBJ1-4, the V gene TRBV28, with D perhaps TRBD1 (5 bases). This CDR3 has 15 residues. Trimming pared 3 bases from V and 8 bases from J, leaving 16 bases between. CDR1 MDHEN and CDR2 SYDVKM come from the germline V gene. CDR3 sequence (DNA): TGTGCCAGCAGTTTCCCCCCCCTGGCAGGGGAAAAACTGTTTTTT. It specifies CASSFPPLAGEKLFF.

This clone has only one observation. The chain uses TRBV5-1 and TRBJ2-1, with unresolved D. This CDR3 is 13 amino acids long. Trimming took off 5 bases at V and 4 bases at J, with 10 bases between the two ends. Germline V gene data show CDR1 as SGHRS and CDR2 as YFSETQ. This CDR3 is CASSVRIYNEQFF. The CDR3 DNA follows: TGCGCCAGCAGTGTCAGGATATACAATGAGCAGTTCTTC.

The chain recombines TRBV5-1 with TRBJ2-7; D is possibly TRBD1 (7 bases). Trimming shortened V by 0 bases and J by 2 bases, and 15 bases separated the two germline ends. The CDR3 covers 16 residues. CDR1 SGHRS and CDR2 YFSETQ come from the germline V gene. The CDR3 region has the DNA TGCGCCAGCAGCTTGGAGTCAGGGGGAGGTACCTACGAGCAGTACTTC. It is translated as CASSLESGGGTYEQYF. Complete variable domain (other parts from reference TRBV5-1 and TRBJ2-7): KAGVTQTPRYLIKTRGQQVTLSCSPISGHRSVSWYQQTPGQGLQFLFEYFSETQRNKGNFPGRFSGRQFSNSRSEMNVSTLELGDSALYLCASSLESGGGTYEQYFGPGTRLTVT.

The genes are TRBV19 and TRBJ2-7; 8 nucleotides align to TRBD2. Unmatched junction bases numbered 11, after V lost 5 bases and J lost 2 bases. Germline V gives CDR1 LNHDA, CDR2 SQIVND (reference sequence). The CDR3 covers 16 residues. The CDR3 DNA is TGTGCCAGTAGTGGGGGCACGGGAGGGAGCCCCTACGAGCAGTACTTC. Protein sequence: CASSGGTGGSPYEQYF. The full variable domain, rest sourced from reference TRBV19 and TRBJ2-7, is DGGITQSPKYLFRKEGQNVTLSCEQNLNHDAMYWYRQDPGQGLRLIYYSQIVNDFQKGDIAEGYSVSREKKESFPLTVTSAQKNPTAFYLCASSGGTGGSPYEQYFGPGTRLTVT.

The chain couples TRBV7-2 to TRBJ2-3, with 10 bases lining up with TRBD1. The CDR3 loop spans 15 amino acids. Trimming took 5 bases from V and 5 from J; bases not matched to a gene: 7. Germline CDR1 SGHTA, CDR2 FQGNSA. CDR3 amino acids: CASSADRGPGDTQYF. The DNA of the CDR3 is TGTGCCAGCAGCGCAGACAGGGGGCCGGGAGATACGCAGTATTTT.

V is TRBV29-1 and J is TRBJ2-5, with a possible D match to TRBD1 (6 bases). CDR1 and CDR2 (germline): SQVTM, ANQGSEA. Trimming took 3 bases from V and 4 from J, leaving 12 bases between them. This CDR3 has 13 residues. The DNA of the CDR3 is TGCAGCGTTGACAGGGGCCGGTTAGAGACCCAGTACTTC. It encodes CSVDRGRLETQYF.

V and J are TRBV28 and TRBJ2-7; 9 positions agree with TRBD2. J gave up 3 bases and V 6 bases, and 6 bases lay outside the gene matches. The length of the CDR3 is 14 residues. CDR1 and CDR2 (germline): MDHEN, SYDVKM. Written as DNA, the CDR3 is TGTGCCAGCAGACCCGGGACTAGCCTCTACGAGCAGTACTTC. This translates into CASRPGTSLYEQYF.

The CDR3: CASSPPLVNEQFF. CDR3 DNA sequence: TGTGCCAGCTCACCACCCCTAGTGAATGAGCAGTTCTTC. J is TRBJ2-1 and V is TRBV18, with D uncertain. Germline CDR1 reads KGHSH; CDR2 reads LQKENI. Trimming took off 0 bases at V and 7 bases at J, with 7 bases between the two ends. The CDR3 consists of 13 residues. The complete variable domain, with remaining parts taken from reference TRBV18 and TRBJ2-1, reads NAGVMQNPRHLVRRRGQEARLRCSPMKGHSHVYWYRQLPEEGLKFMVYLQKENIIDESGMPKERFSAEFPKEGPSILRIQQVVRGDSAAYFCASSPPLVNEQFFGPGTRLTVL.

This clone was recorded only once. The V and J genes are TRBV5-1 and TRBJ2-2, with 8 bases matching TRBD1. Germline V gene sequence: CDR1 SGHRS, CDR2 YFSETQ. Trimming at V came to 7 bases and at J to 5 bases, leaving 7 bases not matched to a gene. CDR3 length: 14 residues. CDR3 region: CASRETGVTGELFF. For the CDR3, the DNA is TGCGCCAGCCGAGAGACAGGGGTGACCGGGGAGCTGTTTTTT.

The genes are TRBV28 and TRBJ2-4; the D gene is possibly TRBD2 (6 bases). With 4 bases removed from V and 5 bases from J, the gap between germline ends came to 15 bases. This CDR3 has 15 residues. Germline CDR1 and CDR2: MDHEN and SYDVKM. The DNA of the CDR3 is TGTGCCAGCAGTTCGCCCCGGGGGTGGGAAAACATTCAGTACTTC. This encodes CASSSPRGWENIQYF.